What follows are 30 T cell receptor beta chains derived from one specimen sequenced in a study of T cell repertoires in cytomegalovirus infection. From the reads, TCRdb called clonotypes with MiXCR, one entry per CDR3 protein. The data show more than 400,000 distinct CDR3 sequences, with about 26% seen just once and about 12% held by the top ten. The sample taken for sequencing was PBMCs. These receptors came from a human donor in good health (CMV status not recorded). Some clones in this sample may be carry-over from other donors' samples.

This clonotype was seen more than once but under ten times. CDR3 region: CASSLETALYNEQFF. The CDR3 DNA follows: TGTGCCAGCAGCTTAGAGACCGCTCTTTACAATGAGCAGTTCTTC. The rearrangement uses TRBV7-9 and TRBJ2-1; D uncertain. CDR3 size: 15 residues. Germline assignment: CDR1 SEHNR and CDR2 FQNEAQ (reference sequence). V was clipped by 1 base and J by 4 bases, with 11 bases between them.

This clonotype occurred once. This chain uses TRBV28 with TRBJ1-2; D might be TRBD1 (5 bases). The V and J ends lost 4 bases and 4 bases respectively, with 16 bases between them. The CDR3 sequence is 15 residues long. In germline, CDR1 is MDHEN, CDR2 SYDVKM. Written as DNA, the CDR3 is TGTGCCAGCAGTTCAGGGACGGATTTTGGCTATGGCTACACCTTC. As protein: CASSSGTDFGYGYTF.

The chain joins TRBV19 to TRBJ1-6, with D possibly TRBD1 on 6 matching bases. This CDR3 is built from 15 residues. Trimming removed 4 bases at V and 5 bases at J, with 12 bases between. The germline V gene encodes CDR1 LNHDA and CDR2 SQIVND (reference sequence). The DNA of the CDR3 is TGTGCCAGTAGTACTTCAGGGGCTAATAATTCACCCCTCCACTTT. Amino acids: CASSTSGANNSPLHF.

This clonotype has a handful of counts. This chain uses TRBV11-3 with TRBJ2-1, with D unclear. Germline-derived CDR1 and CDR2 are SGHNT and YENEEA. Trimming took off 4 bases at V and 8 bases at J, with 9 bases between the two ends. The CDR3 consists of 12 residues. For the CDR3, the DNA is TGTGCCAGCAGCTCCCTTACTGATGAGCAGTTCTTC. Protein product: CASSSLTDEQFF.

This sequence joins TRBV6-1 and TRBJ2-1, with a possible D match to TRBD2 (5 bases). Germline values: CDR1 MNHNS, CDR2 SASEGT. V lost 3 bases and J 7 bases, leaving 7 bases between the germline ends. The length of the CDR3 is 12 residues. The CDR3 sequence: CASSEWENEQFF. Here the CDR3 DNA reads TGTGCCAGCAGTGAGTGGGAGAATGAGCAGTTCTTC.

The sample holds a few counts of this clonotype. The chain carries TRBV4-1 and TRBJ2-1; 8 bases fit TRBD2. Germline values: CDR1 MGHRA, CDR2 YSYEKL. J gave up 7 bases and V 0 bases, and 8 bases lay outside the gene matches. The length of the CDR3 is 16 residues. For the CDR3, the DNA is TGCGCCAGCAGCCAAGATCAAGCGGGAGCATGGAATGAGCAGTTCTTC. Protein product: CASSQDQAGAWNEQFF.

Written as DNA, the CDR3 is TGCGCCAGCAGCCAAGAGGAATATGAGCGGGAAGTTAACTACGAGCAGTACTTC. Translated, it gives CASSQEEYEREVNYEQYF. The chain carries TRBV4-1 and TRBJ2-7, with TRBD2 matching over 7 bases. This CDR3 is 18 amino acids long. V shed 0 bases, J shed 3 bases, and the junction held 14 bases outside the gene matches. Germline assignment: CDR1 MGHRA and CDR2 YSYEKL.

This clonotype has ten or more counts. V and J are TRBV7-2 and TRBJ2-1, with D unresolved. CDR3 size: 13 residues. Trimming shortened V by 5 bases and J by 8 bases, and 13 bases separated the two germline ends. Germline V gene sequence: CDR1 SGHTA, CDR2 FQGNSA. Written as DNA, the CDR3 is TGTGCCAGCAGCCTGGATTCCCGTGATGAGCAGTTCTTC. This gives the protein CASSLDSRDEQFF.

The CDR3 DNA is TGTGCCAGCAGCAGACTACAGGGAAGGAGTACGCAGTATTTT. Protein: CASSRLQGRSTQYF. V is TRBV5-6 and J is TRBJ2-3; D possibly corresponds to TRBD1 (6 bases). Germline loops: CDR1 SGHDT, CDR2 YYEEEE. V was trimmed by 4 bases and J by 8 bases, leaving 17 bases between them. CDR3 length: 14 amino acids.

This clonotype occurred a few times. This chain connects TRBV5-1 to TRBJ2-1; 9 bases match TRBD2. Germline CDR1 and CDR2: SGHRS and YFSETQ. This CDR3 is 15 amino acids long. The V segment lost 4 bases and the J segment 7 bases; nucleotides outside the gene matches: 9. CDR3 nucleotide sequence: TGCGCCAGCAGCCGATATAGCGGGAGTGGGAATGAGCAGTTCTTC. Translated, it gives CASSRYSGSGNEQFF.

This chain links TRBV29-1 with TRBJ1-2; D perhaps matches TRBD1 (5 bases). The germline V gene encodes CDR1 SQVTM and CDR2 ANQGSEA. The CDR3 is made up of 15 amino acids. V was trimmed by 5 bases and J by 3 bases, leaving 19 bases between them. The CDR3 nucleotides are TGCAGCGTTCTGGGGACCTCCGGGCGGGACTATGGCTACACCTTC. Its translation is CSVLGTSGRDYGYTF.

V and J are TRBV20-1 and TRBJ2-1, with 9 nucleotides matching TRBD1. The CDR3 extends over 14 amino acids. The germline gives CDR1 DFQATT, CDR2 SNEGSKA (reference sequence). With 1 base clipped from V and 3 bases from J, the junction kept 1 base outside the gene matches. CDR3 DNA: TGCAGTGCTAGAGGACAGGGGGTCTACAATGAGCAGTTCTTC. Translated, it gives CSARGQGVYNEQFF.

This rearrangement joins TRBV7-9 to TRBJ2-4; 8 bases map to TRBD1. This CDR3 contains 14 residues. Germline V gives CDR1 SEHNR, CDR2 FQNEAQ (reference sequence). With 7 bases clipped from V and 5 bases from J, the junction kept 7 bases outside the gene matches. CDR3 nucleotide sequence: TGTGCCAGCACCGCTGACAGGGGAGAAAACATTCAGTACTTC. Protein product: CASTADRGENIQYF.

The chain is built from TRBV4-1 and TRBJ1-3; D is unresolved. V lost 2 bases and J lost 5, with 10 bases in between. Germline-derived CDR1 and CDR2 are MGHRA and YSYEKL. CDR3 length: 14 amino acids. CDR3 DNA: TGCGCCAGCAGCCAACTTTCCAAGAGAAACACCATATATTTT. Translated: CASSQLSKRNTIYF.

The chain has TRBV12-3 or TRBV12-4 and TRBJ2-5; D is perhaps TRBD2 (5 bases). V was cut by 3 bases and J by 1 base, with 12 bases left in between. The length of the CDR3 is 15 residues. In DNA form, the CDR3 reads TGTGCCAGCAGTTTGGACGGGAAGAGCCAAGAGACCCAGTACTTC. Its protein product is CASSLDGKSQETQYF.

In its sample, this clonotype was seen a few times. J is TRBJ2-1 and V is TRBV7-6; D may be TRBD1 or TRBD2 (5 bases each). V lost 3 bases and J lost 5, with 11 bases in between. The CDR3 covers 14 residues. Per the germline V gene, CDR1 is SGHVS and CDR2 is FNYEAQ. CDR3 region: CASSFSGTHNEQFF. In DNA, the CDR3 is TGTGCCAGCAGCTTTTCGGGGACCCACAATGAGCAGTTCTTC.

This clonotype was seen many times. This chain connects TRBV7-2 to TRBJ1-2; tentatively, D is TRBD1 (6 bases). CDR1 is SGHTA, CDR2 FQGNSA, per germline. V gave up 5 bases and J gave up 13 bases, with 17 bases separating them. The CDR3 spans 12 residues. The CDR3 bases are TGTGCCAGCAGCACCTACGGAGGGGGATGCACCTTC. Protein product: CASSTYGGGCTF.

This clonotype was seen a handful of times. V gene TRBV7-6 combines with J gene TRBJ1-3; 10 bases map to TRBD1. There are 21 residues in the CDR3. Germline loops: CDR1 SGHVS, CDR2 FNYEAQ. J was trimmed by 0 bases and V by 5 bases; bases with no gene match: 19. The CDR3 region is CASSPSSIGTGAYYSGNTIYF. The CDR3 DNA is TGTGCCAGCAGCCCGTCATCGATCGGGACAGGGGCTTACTACTCTGGAAACACCATATATTTT.

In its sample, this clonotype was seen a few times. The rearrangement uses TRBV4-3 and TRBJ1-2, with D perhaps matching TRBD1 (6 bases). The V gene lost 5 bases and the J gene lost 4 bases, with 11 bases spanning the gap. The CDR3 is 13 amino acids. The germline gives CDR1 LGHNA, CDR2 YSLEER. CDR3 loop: CASSKGGTYGYTF. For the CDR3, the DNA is TGCGCCAGCAGCAAGGGGGGTACCTATGGCTACACCTTC.

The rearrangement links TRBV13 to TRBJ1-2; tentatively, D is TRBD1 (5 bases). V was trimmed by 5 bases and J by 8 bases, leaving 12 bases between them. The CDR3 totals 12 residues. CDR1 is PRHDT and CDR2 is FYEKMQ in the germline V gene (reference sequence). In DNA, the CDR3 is TGTGCCAGCAGCCTCCGGGACGACGGCTACACCTTC. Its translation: CASSLRDDGYTF.

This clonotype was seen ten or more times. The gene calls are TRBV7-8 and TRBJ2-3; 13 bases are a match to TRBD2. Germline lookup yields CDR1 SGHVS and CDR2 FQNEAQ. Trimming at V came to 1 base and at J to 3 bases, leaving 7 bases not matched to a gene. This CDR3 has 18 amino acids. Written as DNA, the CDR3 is TGTGCCAGCAGCTTAGATACTAGCGGGAGGGCCGGTACAGATACGCAGTATTTT. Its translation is CASSLDTSGRAGTDTQYF.

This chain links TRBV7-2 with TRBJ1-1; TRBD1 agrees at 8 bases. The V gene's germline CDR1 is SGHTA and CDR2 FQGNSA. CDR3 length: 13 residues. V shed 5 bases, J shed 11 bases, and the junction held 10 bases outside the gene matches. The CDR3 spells CASSVQGARIAFF. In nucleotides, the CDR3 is TGTGCCAGCAGCGTGCAGGGGGCGAGGATCGCTTTCTTT.

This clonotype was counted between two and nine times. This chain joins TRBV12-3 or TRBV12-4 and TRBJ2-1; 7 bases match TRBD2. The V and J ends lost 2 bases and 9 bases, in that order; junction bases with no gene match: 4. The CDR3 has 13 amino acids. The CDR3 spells CASSLRGRGEQFF. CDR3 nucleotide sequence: TGTGCCAGCAGTTTACGGGGGAGGGGTGAGCAGTTCTTC.

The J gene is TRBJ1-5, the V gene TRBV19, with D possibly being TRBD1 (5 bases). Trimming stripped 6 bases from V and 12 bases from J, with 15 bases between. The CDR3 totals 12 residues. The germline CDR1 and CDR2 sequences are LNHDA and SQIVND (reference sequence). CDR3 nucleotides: TGTGCCAGTAGCAACCTCCAGGGTCACCAGCATTTT. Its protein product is CASSNLQGHQHF.

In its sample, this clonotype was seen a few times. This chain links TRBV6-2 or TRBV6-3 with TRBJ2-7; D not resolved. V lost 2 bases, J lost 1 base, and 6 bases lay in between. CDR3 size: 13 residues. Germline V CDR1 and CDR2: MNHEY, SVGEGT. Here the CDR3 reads CASSYAGSYEQYV. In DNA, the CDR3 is TGTGCCAGCAGTTACGCCGGTTCCTACGAGCAGTACGTC.

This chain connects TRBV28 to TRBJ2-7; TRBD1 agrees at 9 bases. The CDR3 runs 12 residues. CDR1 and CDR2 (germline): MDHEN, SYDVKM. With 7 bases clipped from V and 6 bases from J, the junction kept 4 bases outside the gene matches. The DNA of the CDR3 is TGTGCCAGCATAACAGGGGGCGGCGAGCAGTACTTC. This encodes CASITGGGEQYF.

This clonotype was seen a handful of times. Here the CDR3 reads CATSRDWTRGDTQYF. The CDR3 coding sequence is TGTGCCACCAGCAGAGACTGGACTAGGGGTGATACGCAGTATTTT. This rearrangement joins TRBV15 to TRBJ2-3, with 7 bases identical to TRBD2. V shed 0 bases, J shed 6 bases, and the junction held 6 bases outside the gene matches. Germline values: CDR1 LNHNV, CDR2 YYDKDF (reference sequence). CDR3 length equals 15 residues.

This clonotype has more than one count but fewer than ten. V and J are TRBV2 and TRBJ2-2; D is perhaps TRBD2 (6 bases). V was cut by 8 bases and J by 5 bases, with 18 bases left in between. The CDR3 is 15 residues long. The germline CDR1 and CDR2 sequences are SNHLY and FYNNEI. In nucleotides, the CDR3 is TGTGCCAGCTCCCAGGAGGGAGGTCTAACCGGGGAGCTGTTTTTT. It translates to CASSQEGGLTGELFF.

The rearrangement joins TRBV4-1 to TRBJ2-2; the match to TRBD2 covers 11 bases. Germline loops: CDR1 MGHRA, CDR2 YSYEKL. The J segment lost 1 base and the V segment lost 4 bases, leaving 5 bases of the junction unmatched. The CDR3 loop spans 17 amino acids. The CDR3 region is CASSLITSGRNTGELFF. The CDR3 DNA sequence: TGCGCCAGCAGCCTTATCACTAGCGGGAGGAACACCGGGGAGCTGTTTTTT.

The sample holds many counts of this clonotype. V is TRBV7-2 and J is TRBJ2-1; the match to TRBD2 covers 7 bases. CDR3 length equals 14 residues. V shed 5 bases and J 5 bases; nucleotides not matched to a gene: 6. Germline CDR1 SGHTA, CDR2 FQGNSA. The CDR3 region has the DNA TGTGCCAGCAGCCCAGGCGGGGGTCACAATGAGCAGTTCTTC. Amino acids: CASSPGGGHNEQFF.